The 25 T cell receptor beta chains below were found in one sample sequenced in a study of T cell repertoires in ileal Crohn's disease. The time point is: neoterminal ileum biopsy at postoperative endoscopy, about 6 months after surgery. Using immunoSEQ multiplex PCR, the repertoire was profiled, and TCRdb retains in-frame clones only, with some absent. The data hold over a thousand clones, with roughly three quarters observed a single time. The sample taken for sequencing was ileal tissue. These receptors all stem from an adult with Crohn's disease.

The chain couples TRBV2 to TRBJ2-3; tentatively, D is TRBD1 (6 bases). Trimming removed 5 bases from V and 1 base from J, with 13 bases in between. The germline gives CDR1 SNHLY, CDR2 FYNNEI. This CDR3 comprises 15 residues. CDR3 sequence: CASSPQGYGTDTQYF. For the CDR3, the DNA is TGTGCCAGCAGTCCCCAGGGGTACGGCACAGATACGCAGTATTTT.

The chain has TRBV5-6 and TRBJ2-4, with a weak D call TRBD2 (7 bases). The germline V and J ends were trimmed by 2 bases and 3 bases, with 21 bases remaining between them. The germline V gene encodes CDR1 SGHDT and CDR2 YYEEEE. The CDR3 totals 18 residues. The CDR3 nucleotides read TGTGCCAGCAGCTTAGAGGGGGGGGTATCTCCCCTCAAAAACATTCAGTACTTC. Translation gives CASSLEGGVSPLKNIQYF. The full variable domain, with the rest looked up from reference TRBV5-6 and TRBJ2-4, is DAGVTQSPTHLIKTRGQQVTLRCSPKSGHDTVSWYQQALGQGPQFIFQYYEEEERQRGNFPDRFSGHQFPNYSSELNVNALLLGDSALYLCASSLEGGVSPLKNIQYFGAGTRLSVL.

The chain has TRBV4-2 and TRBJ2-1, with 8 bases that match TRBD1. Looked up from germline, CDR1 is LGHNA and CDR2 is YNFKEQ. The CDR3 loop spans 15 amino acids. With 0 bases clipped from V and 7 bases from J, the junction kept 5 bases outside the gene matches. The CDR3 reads CASSQDYQGANEQFF. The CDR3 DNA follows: TGTGCCAGCAGCCAAGATTACCAGGGGGCAAATGAGCAGTTCTTC.

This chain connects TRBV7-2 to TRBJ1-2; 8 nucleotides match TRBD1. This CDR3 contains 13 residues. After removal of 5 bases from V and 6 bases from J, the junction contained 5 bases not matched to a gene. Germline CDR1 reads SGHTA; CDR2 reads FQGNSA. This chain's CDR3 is CASSPNRGDGYTF. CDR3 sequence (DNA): TGTGCCAGCAGCCCGAACAGGGGGGATGGCTACACCTTC.

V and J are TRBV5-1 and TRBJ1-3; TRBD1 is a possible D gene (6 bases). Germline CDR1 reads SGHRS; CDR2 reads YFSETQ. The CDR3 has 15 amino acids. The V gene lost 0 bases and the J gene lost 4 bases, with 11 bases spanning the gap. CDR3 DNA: TGCGCCAGCAGCTTGGAGGCAGGGGAGGGAAACACCATATATTTT. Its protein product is CASSLEAGEGNTIYF.

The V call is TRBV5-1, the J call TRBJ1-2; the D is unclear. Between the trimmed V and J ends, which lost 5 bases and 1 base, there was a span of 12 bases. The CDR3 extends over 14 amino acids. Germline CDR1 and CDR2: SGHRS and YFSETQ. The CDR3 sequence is CASRPQQFNYGYTF. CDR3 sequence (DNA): TGCGCCAGCAGACCTCAACAGTTTAACTATGGCTACACCTTC.

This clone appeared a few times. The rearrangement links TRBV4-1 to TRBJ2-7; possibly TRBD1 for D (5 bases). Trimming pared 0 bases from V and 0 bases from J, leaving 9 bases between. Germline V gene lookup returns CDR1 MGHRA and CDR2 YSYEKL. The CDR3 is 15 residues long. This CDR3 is CASSQDMDTSYEQYF. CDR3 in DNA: TGCGCCAGCAGCCAAGATATGGACACCTCCTACGAGCAGTACTTC.

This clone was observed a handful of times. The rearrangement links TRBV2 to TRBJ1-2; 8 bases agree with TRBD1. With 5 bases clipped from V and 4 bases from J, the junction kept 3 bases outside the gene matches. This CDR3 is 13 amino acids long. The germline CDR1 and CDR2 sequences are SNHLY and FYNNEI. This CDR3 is CASSRTGLYGYTF. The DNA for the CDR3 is TGTGCCAGCAGTCGGACAGGGCTCTATGGCTACACCTTC.

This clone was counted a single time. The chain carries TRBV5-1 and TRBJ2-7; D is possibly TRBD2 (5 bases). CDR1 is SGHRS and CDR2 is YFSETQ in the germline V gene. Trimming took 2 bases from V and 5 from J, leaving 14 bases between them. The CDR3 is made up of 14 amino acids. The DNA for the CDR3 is TGCGCCAGCAGCTTAAACAGAGCCGGGAACGAGCAGTACTTC. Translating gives CASSLNRAGNEQYF.

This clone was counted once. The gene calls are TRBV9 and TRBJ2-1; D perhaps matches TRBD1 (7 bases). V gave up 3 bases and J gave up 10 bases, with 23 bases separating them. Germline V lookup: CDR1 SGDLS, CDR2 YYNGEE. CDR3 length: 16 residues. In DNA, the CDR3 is TGTGCCAGCAGCGAACGGGACAGTTGGGGCGGGAACGAGCAGTTCTTC. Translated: CASSERDSWGGNEQFF.

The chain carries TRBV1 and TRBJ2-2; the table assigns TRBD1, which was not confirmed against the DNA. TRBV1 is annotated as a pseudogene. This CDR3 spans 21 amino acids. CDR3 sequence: CTSSQDRGPYQGDSLEGELFF. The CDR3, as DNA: TGCACCAGCAGCCAAGACAGGGGGCCTTACCAGGGGGACTCCTTGGAGGGGGAGCTGTTTTTT.

The CDR3 DNA reads TGTGCCAGCAGCCCAGGAAGGGGGCGGCAAGAGACCCAGTACTTC. This sequence encodes CASSPGRGRQETQYF. The rearrangement uses TRBV14 and TRBJ2-5; TRBD1 aligns across 7 bases. The CDR3 consists of 15 residues. Germline CDR1 is SGHDN and CDR2 is FVKESK. V dropped 4 bases and J dropped 2; count of bases not matched to a gene: 7.

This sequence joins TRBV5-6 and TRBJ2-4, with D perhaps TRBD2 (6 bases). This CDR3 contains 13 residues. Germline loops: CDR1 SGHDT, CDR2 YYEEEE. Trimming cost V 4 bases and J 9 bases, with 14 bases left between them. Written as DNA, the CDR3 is TGTGCCAGCAGCCCCCGGGAGCCCCGCATTCAGTACTTC. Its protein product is CASSPREPRIQYF.

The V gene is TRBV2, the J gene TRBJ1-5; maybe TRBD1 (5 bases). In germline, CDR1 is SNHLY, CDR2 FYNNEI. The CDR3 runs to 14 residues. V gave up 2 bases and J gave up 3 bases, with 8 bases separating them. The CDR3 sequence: CASSEQGLNQPQHF. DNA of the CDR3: TGTGCCAGCAGTGAACAGGGCCTCAATCAGCCCCAGCATTTT.

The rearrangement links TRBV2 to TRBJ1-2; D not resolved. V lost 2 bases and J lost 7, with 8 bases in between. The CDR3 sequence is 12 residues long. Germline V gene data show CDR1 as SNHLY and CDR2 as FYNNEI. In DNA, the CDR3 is TGTGCCAGCAGTGAATACGGCGGTGGCTACACCTTC. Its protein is CASSEYGGGYTF. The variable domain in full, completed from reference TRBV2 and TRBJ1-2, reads EPEVTQTPSHQVTQMGQEVILRCVPISNHLYFYWYRQILGQKVEFLVSFYNNEISEKSEIFDDQFSVERPDGSNFTLKIRSTKLEDSAMYFCASSEYGGGYTFGSGTRLTVV.

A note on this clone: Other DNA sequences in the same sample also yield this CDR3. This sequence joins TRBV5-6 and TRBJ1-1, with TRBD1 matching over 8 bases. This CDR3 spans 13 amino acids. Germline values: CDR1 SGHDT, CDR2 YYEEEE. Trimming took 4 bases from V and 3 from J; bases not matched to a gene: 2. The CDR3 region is CASSGQGYTEAFF. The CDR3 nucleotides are TGTGCCAGCAGCGGACAGGGTTACACTGAAGCTTTCTTT.

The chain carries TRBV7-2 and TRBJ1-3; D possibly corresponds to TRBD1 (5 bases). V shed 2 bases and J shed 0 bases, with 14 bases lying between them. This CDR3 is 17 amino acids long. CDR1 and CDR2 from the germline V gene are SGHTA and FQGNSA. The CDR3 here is CASSLYGGDSSGNTIYF. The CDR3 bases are TGTGCCAGCAGCTTATACGGAGGGGACTCCTCTGGAAACACCATATATTTT.

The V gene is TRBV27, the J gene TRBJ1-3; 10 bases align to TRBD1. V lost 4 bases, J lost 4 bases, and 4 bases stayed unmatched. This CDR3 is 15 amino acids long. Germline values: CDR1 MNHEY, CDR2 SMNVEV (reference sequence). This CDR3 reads CASSSDRGRGNTIYF. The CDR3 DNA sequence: TGTGCCAGCAGTTCCGACAGGGGGCGCGGAAACACCATATATTTT.

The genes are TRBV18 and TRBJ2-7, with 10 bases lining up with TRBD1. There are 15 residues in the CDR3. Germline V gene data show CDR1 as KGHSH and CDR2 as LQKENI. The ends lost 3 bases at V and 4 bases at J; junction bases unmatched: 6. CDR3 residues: CASSPGTGVMYEQYF. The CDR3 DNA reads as TGTGCCAGCTCACCCGGGACAGGGGTTATGTACGAGCAGTACTTC.

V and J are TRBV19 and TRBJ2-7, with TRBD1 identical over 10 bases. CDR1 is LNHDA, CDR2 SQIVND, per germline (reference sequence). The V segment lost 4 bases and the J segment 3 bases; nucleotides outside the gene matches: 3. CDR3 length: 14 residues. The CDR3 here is CASSRGTGDYEQYF. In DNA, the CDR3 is TGTGCCAGTAGTAGAGGGACAGGGGACTACGAGCAGTACTTC.

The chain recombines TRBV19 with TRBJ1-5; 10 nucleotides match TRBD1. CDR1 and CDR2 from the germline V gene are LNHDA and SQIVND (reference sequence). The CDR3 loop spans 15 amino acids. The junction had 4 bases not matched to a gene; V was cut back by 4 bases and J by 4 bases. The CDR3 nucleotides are TGTGCCAGTAGTACCAGGACAGGGGGAAATCAGCCCCAGCATTTT. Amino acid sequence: CASSTRTGGNQPQHF. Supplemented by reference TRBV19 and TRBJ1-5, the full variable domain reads DGGITQSPKYLFRKEGQNVTLSCEQNLNHDAMYWYRQDPGQGLRLIYYSQIVNDFQKGDIAEGYSVSREKKESFPLTVTSAQKNPTAFYLCASSTRTGGNQPQHFGDGTRLSIL.

The CDR3 DNA reads as TGTGCCAGCAGCTTAGAGGCCGGCGCAGGGACCGGGGAGCTGTTTTTT. Its protein product is CASSLEAGAGTGELFF. V is TRBV11-2 and J is TRBJ2-2; possible D gene TRBD1, 5 bases. The CDR3 has 16 amino acids. The germline gives CDR1 SGHAT, CDR2 FQNNGV. V was pared by 0 bases and J by 5 bases, with 13 bases between.

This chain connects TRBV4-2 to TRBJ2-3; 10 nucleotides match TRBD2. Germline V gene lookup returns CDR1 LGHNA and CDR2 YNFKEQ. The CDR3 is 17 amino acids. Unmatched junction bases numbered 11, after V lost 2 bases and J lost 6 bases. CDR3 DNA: TGTGCCAGCAGCCAACTAACTAGCGGGGTCGAGGCGGATACGCAGTATTTT. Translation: CASSQLTSGVEADTQYF.

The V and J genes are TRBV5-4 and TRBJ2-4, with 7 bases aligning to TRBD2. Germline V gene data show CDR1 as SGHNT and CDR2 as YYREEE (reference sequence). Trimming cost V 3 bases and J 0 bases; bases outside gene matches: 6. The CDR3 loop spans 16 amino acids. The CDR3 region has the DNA TGTGCCAGCAGCTGGGGAGGGTCCCTAGCCAAAAACATTCAGTACTTC. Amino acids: CASSWGGSLAKNIQYF.

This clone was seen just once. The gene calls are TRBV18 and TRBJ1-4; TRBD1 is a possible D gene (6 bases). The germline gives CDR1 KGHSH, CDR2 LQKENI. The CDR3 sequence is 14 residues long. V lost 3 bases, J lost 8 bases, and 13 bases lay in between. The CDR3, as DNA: TGTGCCAGCTCACCCCAGGGACATTGGGAAAAACTGTTTTTT. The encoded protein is CASSPQGHWEKLFF.